The 12 T cell receptor beta chains presented below share a single source sample, sequenced in a study of blood T cells in healthy people across ages. The authors ran a second PCR of 7 to 11 cycles using a sample-barcoded 5' primer and a J-beta primer mix. TCRdb passed the 5' RACE reads through MiXCR, listing each CDR3 protein once. The data show under 2,000,000 distinct CDR3 sequences, around half seen once. Sequences were obtained from blood. All receptors derive from a woman aged 35 to 49 in good health.

The chain uses TRBV7-2 and TRBJ2-2, with TRBD2 matching 8 bases. The V gene's germline CDR1 is SGHTA and CDR2 FQGNSA. Trimming cost V 6 bases and J 3 bases; bases outside gene matches: 6. The CDR3 length is 15 residues. CDR3 coding DNA: TGTGCCAGCAGACGGGGGGGCGCGTACACCGGGGAGCTGTTTTTT. Translating gives CASRRGGAYTGELFF.

This clonotype is a singleton in its sample. The gene calls are TRBV5-5 and TRBJ2-1; TRBD2 matches 8 bases. CDR3 size: 17 residues. Germline CDR1 reads SGHKS; CDR2 reads YYEKEE (reference sequence). With 1 base clipped from V and 5 bases from J, the junction kept 11 bases outside the gene matches. The CDR3 is CASSLLLSGGLNNEQFF. CDR3 nucleotide sequence: TGTGCCAGCAGCTTGCTTCTGTCGGGGGGGTTGAACAATGAGCAGTTCTTC.

The chain is built from TRBV3-1 and TRBJ1-6, with D possibly matching TRBD1 (6 bases). Germline loops: CDR1 LGHDT, CDR2 YNNKEL (reference sequence). The CDR3 length is 14 residues. The germline V and J ends were trimmed by 6 bases and 7 bases, with 13 bases remaining between them. The CDR3 is CASRTTGVNSPLHF. For the CDR3, the DNA is TGTGCCAGCAGAACGACAGGAGTAAATTCACCCCTCCACTTT.

This clonotype showed up many times. The rearrangement uses TRBV28 and TRBJ2-7; TRBD1 might be the D (5 bases). The CDR3 contains 12 residues. Germline lookup yields CDR1 MDHEN and CDR2 SYDVKM. The V end was cut by 5 bases, the J end by 3 bases, with 8 bases between. The CDR3 protein is CASSQGYYEQYF. The CDR3 coding sequence is TGTGCCAGCAGTCAGGGATACTACGAGCAGTACTTC.

A few counts support this clonotype. The V call is TRBV9, the J call TRBJ2-1; unclear D gene. CDR1 is SGDLS and CDR2 is YYNGEE in the germline V gene. Trimming cost V 1 base and J 7 bases, with 9 bases left between them. The CDR3 covers 13 residues. The DNA of the CDR3 is TGTGCCAGCAGCGTACCTCCTGGGAATGAGCAGTTCTTC. Translation: CASSVPPGNEQFF.

The chain couples TRBV20-1 to TRBJ2-2, with D uncertain. The V gene's germline CDR1 is DFQATT and CDR2 SNEGSKA (reference sequence). V shed 3 bases and J shed 6 bases, with 14 bases lying between them. This CDR3 spans 14 amino acids. DNA of the CDR3: TGCAGTGCTAGGACTCCCGGTCTGGCCGGGGAGCTGTTTTTT. Protein: CSARTPGLAGELFF.

This clonotype was counted a few times. The chain couples TRBV10-3 to TRBJ1-6, with unresolved D. Per the germline V gene, CDR1 is ENHRY and CDR2 is SYGVKD. Trimming removed 3 bases at V and 6 bases at J, with 6 bases between. This CDR3 has 13 amino acids. In nucleotides, the CDR3 is TGTGCCATCAGTGAACTGGTTAATTCACCCCTCCACTTT. It is translated as CAISELVNSPLHF.

The rearrangement joins TRBV13 to TRBJ2-5; 11 positions match TRBD2. Losses at the gene ends were 3 bases for V and 1 base for J; bases not matched to a gene: 4. Looked up from germline, CDR1 is PRHDT and CDR2 is FYEKMQ (reference sequence). This CDR3 is built from 16 residues. The CDR3 reads CASSFTSGGRQETQYF. CDR3 DNA: TGTGCCAGCAGCTTCACTAGCGGGGGACGCCAAGAGACCCAGTACTTC.

This clonotype showed up just once. This chain joins TRBV5-5 and TRBJ2-7; D is uncertain. CDR3 size: 14 residues. Germline CDR1 SGHKS, CDR2 YYEKEE (reference sequence). Trimming took off 0 bases at V and 9 bases at J, with 16 bases between the two ends. Here the CDR3 reads CASSLGPSIDRQYF. Written as DNA, the CDR3 is TGTGCCAGCAGCTTGGGTCCGTCCATCGATCGGCAGTACTTC.

The chain has TRBV3-1 and TRBJ1-2; D is possibly TRBD1 (5 bases). Germline values: CDR1 LGHDT, CDR2 YNNKEL (reference sequence). Trimming took off 3 bases at V and 5 bases at J, with 16 bases between the two ends. CDR3 size: 15 residues. The CDR3 protein is CASSQWSEGSYGYTF. The CDR3 nucleotides are TGTGCCAGCAGCCAGTGGTCAGAGGGGAGTTATGGCTACACCTTC. Full variable domain (remainder filled in from reference TRBV3-1 and TRBJ1-2): DTAVSQTPKYLVTQMGNDKSIKCEQNLGHDTMYWYKQDSKKFLKIMFSYNNKELIINETVPNRFSPKSPDKAHLNLHINSLELGDSAVYFCASSQWSEGSYGYTFGSGTRLTVV.

The chain joins TRBV28 to TRBJ2-7; TRBD2 agrees at 8 bases. Germline-derived CDR1 and CDR2 are MDHEN and SYDVKM. With V trimmed by 5 bases and J by 4 bases, 7 bases remained unmatched. This CDR3 is 14 amino acids long. The CDR3: CASSVRGGVYEQYF. CDR3 bases: TGTGCCAGCAGTGTCCGGGGGGGGGTTTACGAGCAGTACTTC.

The rearrangement links TRBV6-2 or TRBV6-3 to TRBJ1-2, with D unclear. The CDR3 totals 15 residues. V was pared by 6 bases and J by 0 bases, with 14 bases between. Germline CDR1 MNHEY, CDR2 SVGEGT. CDR3 nucleotides: TGTGCCAGCAGACCCCCATCGCCTTCTAACTATGGCTACACCTTC. Its protein product is CASRPPSPSNYGYTF.